This TCR beta chain was recovered during a study of beta chain features in type 1 diabetes. Study-level results: Sequencing of cDNA might inflate the share of cells that strongly express TCR. For type 1 diabetes patients, VDJ junctions showed fewer insertions and more deletions. Shortening that was moderate but significant affected the TCRB CDR3s of Type 1 diabetes patients in all four CD4+ subsets.

Every isolated RNA sample was fully reverse transcribed, so sequencing captured expressed TCRB transcripts. The average output of naive, central memory and regulatory T cell samples was several million reads. Libraries were prepared by immunoSEQ multiplex PCR; TCRdb keeps only in-frame clonotypes and omits some of them. The table lists about 660,000 clones, over 13% of them singletons. Regarding this clone: Its antigen is currently unknown.

Each of the CD4+ naive, central memory, regulatory and stem cell-like memory populations was sorted via CD45RO/CCR7/CD25/CD127/CD95/CD27. CDR3 length: 15 residues. Trimming took off 0 bases at V and 4 bases at J, with 9 bases between the two ends. The V gene's germline CDR1 is LNHNV and CDR2 YYDKDF (reference sequence). This receptor was taken from a man younger than 30 with type 1 diabetes. The chain recombines TRBV15 with TRBJ1-4, with D hard to call. The sequenced sample consisted of naive CD4+ T cells from blood. CDR3 nucleotide sequence: TGTGCCACCAGCAGAGATAAGGCCTTTAATGAAAAACTGTTTTTT. Encoded protein: CATSRDKAFNEKLFF.